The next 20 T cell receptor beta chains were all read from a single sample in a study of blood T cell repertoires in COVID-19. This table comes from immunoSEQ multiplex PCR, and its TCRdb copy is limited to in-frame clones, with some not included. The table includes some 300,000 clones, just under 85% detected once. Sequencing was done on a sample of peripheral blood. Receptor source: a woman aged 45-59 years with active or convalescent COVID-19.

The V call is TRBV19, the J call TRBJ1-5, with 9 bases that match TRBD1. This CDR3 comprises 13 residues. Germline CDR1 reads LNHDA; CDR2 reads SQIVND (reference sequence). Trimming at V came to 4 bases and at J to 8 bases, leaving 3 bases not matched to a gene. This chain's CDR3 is CASSTGQGKPQHF. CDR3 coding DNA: TGTGCCAGTAGTACGGGACAGGGTAAGCCCCAGCATTTT. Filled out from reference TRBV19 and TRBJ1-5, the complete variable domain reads DGGITQSPKYLFRKEGQNVTLSCEQNLNHDAMYWYRQDPGQGLRLIYYSQIVNDFQKGDIAEGYSVSREKKESFPLTVTSAQKNPTAFYLCASSTGQGKPQHFGDGTRLSIL.

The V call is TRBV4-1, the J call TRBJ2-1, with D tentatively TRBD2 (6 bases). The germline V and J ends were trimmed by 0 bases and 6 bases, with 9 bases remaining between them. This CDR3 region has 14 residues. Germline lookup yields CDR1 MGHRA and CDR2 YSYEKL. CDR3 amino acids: CASSQDWRGNEQFF. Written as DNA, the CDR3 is TGCGCCAGCAGCCAAGATTGGAGGGGCAATGAGCAGTTCTTC.

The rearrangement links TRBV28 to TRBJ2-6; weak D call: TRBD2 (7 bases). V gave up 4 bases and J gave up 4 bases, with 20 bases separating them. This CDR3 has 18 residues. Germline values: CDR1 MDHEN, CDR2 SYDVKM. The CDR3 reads CASSSGEGVWSGANVLTF. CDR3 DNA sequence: TGTGCCAGCAGTTCCGGGGAGGGGGTATGGTCCGGGGCCAACGTCCTGACTTTC.

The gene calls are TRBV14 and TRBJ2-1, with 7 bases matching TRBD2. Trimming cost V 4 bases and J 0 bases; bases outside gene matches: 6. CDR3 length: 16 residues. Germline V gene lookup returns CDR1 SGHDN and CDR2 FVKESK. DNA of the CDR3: TGTGCCAGCAGCCTTTGGGGGGAGGGCTCCTACAATGAGCAGTTCTTC. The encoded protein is CASSLWGEGSYNEQFF.

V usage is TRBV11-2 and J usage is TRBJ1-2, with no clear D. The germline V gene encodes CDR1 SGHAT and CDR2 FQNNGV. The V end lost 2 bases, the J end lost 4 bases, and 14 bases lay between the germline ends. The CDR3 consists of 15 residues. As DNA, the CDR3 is TGTGCCAGCAGCTTATACCCCGGTGAGGGCTATGGCTACACCTTC. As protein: CASSLYPGEGYGYTF.

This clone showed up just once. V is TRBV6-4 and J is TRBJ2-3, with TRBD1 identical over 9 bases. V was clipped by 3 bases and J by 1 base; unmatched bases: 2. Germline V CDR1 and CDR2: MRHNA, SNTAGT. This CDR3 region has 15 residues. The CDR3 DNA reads TGTGCCAGCAGTGAACAGGGGGCCCGCACAGATACGCAGTATTTT. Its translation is CASSEQGARTDTQYF.

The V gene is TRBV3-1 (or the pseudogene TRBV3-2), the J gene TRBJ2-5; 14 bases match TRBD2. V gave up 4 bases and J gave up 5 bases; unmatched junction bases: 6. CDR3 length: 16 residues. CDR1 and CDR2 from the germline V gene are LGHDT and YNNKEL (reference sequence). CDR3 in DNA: TGTGCCAGCAGCCTTGGACTAGCGGGAGGTCGGGAGACCCAGTACTTC. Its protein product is CASSLGLAGGRETQYF.

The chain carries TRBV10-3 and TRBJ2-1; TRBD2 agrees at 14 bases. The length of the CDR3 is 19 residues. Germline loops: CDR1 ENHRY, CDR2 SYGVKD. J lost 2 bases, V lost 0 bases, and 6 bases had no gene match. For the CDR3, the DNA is TGTGCCATCAGTGAGTCCGGGACTAGCGGGAGAGGGACCTACAATGAGCAGTTCTTC. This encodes CAISESGTSGRGTYNEQFF.

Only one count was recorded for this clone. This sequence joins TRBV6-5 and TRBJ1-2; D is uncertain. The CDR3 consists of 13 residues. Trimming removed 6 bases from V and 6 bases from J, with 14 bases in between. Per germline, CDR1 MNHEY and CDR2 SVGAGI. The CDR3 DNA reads TGTGCCAGCAGCCCCCCGCGATCGGATGGCTACACCTTC. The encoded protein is CASSPPRSDGYTF.

The chain's CDR3 is CATTSPSTDTQYF. The CDR3 nucleotides read TGTGCCACCACGAGCCCAAGCACAGATACGCAGTATTTT. This rearrangement joins TRBV10-3 to TRBJ2-3, with no clear D. V lost 10 bases, J lost 0 bases, and 11 bases lay in between. This CDR3 spans 13 amino acids. Per germline, CDR1 ENHRY and CDR2 SYGVKD.

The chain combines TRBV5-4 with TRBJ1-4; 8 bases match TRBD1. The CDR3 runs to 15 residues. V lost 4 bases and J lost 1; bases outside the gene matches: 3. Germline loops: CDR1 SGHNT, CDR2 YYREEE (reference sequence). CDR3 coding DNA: TGTGCCAGCAGCCTTGGACAGGGAACTAATGAAAAACTGTTTTTT. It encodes CASSLGQGTNEKLFF.

CDR3 bases: TGTGCCAGCACCCCAATCCCCTTTCTTCGACAGGGGGCATCCTACGAGCAGTACTTC. Translated, it gives CASTPIPFLRQGASYEQYF. This chain links TRBV6-2 or TRBV6-3 with TRBJ2-7; TRBD1 matches 10 bases. The CDR3 runs to 19 residues. The V and J ends lost 7 bases and 1 base, in that order; junction bases with no gene match: 19. Germline CDR1 reads MNHEY; CDR2 reads SVGEGT.

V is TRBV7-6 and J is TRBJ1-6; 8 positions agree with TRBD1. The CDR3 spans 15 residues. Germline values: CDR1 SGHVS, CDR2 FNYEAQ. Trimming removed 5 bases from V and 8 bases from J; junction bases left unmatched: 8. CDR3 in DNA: TGTGCCAGCAGCCTAACTGACAGGGGATATTCACCCCTCCACTTT. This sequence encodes CASSLTDRGYSPLHF.

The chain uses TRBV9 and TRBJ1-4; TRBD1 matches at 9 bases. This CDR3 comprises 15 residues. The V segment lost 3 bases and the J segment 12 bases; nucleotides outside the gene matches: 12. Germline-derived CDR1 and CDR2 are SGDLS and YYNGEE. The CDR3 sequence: CASSGGDREFRELFF. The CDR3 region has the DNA TGTGCCAGCAGCGGCGGGGACAGGGAATTCAGGGAACTGTTTTTT.

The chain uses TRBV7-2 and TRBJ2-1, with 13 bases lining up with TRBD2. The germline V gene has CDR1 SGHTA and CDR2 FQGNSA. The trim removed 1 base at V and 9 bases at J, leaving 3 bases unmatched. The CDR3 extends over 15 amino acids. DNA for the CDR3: TGTGCCAGCAGCTTAGAACTAGCGGGAGGGCGTGAGCAGTTCTTC. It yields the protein CASSLELAGGREQFF.

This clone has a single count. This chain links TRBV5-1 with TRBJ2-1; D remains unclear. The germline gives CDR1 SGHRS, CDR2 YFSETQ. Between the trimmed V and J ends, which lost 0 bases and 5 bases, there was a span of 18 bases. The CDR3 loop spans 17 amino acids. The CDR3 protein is CASSLALSANSNNEQFF. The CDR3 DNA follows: TGCGCCAGCAGCTTGGCCTTGTCGGCTAACAGCAACAATGAGCAGTTCTTC.

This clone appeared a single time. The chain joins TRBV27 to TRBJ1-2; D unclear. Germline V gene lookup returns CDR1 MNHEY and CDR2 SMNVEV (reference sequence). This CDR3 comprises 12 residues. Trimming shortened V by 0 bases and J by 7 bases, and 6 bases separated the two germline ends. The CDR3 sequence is CASSLSGSGYTF. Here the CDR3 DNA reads TGTGCCAGCAGTTTATCTGGCAGTGGCTACACCTTC.

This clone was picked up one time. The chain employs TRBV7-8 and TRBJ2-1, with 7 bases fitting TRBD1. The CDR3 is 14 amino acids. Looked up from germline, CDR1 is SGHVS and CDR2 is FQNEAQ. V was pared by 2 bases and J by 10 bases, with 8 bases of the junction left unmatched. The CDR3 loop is CASSLSQGVKEQFF. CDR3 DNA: TGTGCCAGCAGCTTAAGCCAGGGGGTTAAAGAGCAGTTCTTC.

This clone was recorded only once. CDR3 sequence reads: CASSLDRNEKLFF. The DNA for the CDR3 is TGTGCCAGCAGCTTAGACAGAAATGAAAAACTGTTTTTT. J is TRBJ1-4 and V is TRBV7-6; D not resolved. V was clipped by 1 base and J by 5 bases, with 5 bases between them. CDR3 size: 13 residues. Germline CDR1 reads SGHVS; CDR2 reads FNYEAQ.

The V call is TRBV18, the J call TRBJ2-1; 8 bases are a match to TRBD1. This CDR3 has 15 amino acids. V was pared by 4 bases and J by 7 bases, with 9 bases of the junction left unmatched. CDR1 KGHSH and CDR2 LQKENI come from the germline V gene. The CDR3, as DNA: TGTGCCAGCTCACGGGGACAGGCTGGGCTAAATGAGCAGTTCTTC. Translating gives CASSRGQAGLNEQFF.